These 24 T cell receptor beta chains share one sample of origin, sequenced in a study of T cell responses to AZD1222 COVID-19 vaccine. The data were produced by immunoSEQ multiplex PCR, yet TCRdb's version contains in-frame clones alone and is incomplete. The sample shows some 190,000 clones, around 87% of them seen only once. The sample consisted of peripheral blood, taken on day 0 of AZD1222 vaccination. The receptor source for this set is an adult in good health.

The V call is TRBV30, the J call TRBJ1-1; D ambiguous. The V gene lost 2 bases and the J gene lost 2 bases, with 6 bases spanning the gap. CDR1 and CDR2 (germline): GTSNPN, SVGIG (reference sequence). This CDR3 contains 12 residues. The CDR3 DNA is TGTGCCTGGAGTACACTAAACACTGAAGCTTTCTTT. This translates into CAWSTLNTEAFF.

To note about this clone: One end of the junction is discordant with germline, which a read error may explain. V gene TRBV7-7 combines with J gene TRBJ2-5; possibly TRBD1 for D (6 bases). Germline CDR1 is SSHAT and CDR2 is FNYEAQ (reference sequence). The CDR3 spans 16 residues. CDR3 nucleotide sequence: TGTGCTAGCAGCCCCCGAGGGAGAGGGGGTGGAGAGACCCAGTACTTC. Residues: CASSPRGRGGGETQYF.

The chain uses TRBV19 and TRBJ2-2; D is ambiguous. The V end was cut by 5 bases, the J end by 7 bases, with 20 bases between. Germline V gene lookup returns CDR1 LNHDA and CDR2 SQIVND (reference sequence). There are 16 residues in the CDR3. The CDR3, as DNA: TGTGCCAGTAGTCGTTCGACTCCCTCCGTGAACGGGGAGCTGTTTTTT. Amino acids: CASSRSTPSVNGELFF. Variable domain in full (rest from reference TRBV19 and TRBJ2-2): DGGITQSPKYLFRKEGQNVTLSCEQNLNHDAMYWYRQDPGQGLRLIYYSQIVNDFQKGDIAEGYSVSREKKESFPLTVTSAQKNPTAFYLCASSRSTPSVNGELFFGEGSRLTVL.

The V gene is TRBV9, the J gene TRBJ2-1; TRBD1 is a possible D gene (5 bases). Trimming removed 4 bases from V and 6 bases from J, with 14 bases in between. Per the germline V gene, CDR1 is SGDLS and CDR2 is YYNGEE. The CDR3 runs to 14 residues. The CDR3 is CASSPQGSANEQFF. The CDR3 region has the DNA TGTGCCAGCAGCCCCCAGGGATCTGCCAATGAGCAGTTCTTC.

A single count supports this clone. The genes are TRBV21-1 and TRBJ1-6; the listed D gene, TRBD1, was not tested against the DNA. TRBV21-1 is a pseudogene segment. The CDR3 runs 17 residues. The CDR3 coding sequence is TGTGCCAGCAGCAAAGCTAGGGGGCGATCAGTTAATTCACCCCTCCACTTT. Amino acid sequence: CASSKARGRSVNSPLHF.

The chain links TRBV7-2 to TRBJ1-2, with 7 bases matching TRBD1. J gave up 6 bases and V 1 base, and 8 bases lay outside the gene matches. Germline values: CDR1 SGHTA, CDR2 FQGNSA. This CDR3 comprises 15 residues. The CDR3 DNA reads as TGTGCCAGCAGCTTAGTCGGACAGGCCCTTGATGGCTACACCTTC. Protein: CASSLVGQALDGYTF.

CDR3 sequence: CASSYLGGGANVLTF. In nucleotides, the CDR3 is TGTGCCAGCAGTTACCTTGGGGGTGGGGCCAACGTCCTGACTTTC. The chain couples TRBV6-5 to TRBJ2-6; D is possibly TRBD1 or TRBD2 (5 bases each). V was trimmed by 2 bases and J by 3 bases, leaving 8 bases between them. The CDR3 is 15 amino acids. Germline loops: CDR1 MNHEY, CDR2 SVGAGI.

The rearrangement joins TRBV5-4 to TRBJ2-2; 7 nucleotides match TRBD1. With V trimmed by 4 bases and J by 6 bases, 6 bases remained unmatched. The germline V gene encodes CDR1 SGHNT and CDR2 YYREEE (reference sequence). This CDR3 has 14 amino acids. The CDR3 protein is CASSSRGTAGELFF. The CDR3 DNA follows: TGTGCCAGCAGCAGCAGGGGGACGGCCGGGGAGCTGTTTTTT.

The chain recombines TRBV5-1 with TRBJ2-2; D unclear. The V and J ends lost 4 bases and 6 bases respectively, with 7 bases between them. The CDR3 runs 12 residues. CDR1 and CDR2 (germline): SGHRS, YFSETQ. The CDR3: CASSNGAGELFF. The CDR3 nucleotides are TGCGCCAGCAGCAATGGGGCCGGGGAGCTGTTTTTT.

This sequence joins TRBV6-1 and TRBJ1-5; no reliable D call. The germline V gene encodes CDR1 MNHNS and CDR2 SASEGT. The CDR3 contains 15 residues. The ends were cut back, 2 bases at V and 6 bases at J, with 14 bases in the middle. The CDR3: CASSEPTRHSQPQHF. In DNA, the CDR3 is TGTGCCAGCAGTGAACCAACGAGACACAGTCAGCCCCAGCATTTT.

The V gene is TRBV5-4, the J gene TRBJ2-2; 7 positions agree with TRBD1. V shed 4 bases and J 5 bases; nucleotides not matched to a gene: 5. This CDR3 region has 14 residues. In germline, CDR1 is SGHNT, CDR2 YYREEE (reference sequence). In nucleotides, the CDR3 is TGTGCCAGCAGCAAGGGACAGACAACCGGGGAGCTGTTTTTT. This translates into CASSKGQTTGELFF. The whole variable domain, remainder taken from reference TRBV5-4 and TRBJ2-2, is ETGVTQSPTHLIKTRGQQVTLRCSSQSGHNTVSWYQQALGQGPQFIFQYYREEENGRGNFPPRFSGLQFPNYSSELNVNALELDDSALYLCASSKGQTTGELFFGEGSRLTVL.

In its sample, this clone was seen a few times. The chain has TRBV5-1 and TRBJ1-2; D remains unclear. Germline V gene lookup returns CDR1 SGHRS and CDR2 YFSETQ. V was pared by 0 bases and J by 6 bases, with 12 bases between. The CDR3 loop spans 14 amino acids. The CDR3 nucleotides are TGCGCCAGCAGCTTGGGCTGGGCCGGGGATGGCTACACCTTC. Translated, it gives CASSLGWAGDGYTF.

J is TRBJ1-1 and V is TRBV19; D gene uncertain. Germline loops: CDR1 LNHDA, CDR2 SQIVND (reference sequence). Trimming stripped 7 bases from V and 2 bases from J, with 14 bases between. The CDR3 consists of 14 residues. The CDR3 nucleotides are TGTGCCAGTACTAAGGGCGCCGGTAACACTGAAGCTTTCTTT. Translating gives CASTKGAGNTEAFF.

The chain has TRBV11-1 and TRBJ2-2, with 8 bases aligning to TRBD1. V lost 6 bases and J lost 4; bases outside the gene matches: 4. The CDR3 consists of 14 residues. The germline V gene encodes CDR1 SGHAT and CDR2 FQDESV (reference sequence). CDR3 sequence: CASRNRGATGELFF. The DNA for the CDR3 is TGTGCCAGCAGAAACAGGGGGGCCACCGGGGAGCTGTTTTTT.

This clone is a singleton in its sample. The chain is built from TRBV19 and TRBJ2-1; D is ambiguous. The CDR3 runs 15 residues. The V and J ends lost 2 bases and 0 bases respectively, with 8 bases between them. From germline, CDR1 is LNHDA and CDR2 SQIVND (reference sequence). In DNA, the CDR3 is TGTGCCAGTAGTATACAAGGCAGCTCCTACAATGAGCAGTTCTTC. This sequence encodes CASSIQGSSYNEQFF.

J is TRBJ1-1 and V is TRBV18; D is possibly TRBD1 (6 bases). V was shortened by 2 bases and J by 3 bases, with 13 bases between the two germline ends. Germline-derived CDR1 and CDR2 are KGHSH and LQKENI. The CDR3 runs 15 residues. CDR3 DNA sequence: TGTGCCAGCTCACCAAAGATGGACAGCTACACTGAAGCTTTCTTT. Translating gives CASSPKMDSYTEAFF.

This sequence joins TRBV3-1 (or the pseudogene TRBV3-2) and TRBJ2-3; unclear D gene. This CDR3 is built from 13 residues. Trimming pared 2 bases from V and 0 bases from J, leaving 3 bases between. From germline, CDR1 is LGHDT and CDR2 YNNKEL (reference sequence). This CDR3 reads CASSQSSTDTQYF. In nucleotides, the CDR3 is TGTGCCAGCAGCCAATCGAGCACAGATACGCAGTATTTT.

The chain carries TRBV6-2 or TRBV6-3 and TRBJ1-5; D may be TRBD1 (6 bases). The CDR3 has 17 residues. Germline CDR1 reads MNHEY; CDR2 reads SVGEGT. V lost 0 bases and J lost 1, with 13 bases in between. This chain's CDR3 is CASSYSMGGQSNQPQHF. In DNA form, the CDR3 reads TGTGCCAGCAGTTACTCGATGGGAGGACAGAGCAATCAGCCCCAGCATTTT.

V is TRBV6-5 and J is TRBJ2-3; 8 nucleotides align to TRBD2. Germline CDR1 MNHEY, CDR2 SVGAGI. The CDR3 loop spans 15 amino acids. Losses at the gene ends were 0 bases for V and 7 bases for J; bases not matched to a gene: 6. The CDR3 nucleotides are TGTGCCAGCAGTTACTCGACGGGGGGGCCTAATACGCAGTATTTT. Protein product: CASSYSTGGPNTQYF.

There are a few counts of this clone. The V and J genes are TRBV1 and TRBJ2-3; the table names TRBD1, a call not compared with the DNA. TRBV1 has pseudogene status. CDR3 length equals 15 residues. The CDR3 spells CTSSQDQGGVNTQYF. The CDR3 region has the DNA TGCACCAGCAGCCAAGACCAGGGGGGCGTAAATACGCAGTATTTT.

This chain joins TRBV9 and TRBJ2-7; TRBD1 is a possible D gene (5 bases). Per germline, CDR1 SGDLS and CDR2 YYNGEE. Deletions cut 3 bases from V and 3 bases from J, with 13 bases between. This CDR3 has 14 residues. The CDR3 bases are TGTGCCAGCAGCGCAGGGTTGACTCTCTACGAGCAGTACTTC. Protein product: CASSAGLTLYEQYF.

CDR3 residues: CASSLGTSGGNVLTF. CDR3 in DNA: TGTGCCAGCAGCTTAGGGACATCAGGCGGCAACGTCCTGACTTTC. The chain employs TRBV7-3 and TRBJ2-6; TRBD1 might be the D (6 bases). CDR1 SGHTA and CDR2 FQGTGA come from the germline V gene. The length of the CDR3 is 15 residues. V was pared by 2 bases and J by 9 bases, with 14 bases between.

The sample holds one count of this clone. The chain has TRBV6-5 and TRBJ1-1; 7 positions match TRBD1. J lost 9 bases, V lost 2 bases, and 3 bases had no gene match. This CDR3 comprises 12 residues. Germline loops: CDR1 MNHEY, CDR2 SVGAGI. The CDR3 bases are TGTGCCAGCAGTTACGAGGGACAGAAAGCTTTCTTT. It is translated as CASSYEGQKAFF.

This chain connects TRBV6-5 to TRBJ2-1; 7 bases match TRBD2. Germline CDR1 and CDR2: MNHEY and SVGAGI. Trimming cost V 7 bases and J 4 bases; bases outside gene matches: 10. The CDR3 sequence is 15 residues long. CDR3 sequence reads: CASNRAGNQYNEQFF. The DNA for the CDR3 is TGTGCCAGCAACCGAGCGGGGAATCAATACAATGAGCAGTTCTTC.